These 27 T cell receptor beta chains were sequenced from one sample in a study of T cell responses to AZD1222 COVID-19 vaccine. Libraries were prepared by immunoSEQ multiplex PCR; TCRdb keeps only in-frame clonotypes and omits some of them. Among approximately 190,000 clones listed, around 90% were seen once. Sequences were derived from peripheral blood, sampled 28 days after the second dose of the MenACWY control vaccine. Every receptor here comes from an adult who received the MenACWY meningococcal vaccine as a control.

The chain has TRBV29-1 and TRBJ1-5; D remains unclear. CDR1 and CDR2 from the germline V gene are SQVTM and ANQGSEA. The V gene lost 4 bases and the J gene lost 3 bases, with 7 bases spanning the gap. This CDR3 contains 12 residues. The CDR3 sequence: CSVGQHNQPQHF. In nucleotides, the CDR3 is TGCAGCGTTGGACAACACAATCAGCCCCAGCATTTT.

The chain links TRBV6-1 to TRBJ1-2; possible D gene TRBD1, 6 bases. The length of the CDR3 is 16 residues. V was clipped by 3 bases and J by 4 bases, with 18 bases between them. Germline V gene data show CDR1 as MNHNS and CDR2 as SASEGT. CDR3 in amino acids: CASSDWTAHAGYGYTF. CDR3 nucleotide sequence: TGTGCCAGCAGTGACTGGACAGCCCACGCCGGCTATGGCTACACCTTC.

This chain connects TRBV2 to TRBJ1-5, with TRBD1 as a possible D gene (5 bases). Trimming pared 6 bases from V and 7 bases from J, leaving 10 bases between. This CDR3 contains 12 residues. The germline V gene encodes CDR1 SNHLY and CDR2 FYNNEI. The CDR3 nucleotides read TGTGCCAGCAGCCAGGGATTACAGCCCCAGCATTTT. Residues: CASSQGLQPQHF.

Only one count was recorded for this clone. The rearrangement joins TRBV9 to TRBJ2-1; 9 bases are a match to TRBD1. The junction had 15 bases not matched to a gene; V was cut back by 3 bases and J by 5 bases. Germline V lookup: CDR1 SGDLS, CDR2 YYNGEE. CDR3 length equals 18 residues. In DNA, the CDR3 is TGTGCCAGCAGCGCCAACAGGGGGCAGAGCGGAACTGACAATGAGCAGTTCTTC. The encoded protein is CASSANRGQSGTDNEQFF.

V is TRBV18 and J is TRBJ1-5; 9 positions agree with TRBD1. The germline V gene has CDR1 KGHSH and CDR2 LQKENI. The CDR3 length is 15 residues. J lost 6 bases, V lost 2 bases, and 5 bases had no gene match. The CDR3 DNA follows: TGTGCCAGCTCACCAGGACAGGGGTCGGGTCAGCCCCAGCATTTT. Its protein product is CASSPGQGSGQPQHF.

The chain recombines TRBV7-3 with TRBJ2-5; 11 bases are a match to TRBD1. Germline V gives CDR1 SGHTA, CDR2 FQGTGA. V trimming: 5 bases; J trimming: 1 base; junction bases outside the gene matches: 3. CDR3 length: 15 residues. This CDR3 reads CASSLGQGVQETQYF. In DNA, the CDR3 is TGTGCCAGCAGCCTGGGACAGGGGGTCCAAGAGACCCAGTACTTC.

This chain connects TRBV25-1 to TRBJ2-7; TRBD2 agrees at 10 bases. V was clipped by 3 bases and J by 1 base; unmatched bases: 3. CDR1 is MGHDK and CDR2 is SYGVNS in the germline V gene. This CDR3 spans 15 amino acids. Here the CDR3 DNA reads TGTGCCAGCAGTGATTTAGCGGGAGGATCCTACGAGCAGTACTTC. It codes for CASSDLAGGSYEQYF.

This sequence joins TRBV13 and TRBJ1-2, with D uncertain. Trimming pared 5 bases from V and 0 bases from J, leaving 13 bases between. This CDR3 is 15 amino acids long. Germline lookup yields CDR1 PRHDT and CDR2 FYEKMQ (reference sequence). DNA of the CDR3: TGTGCCAGCAGCCTGCGAGGGATGTCTAACTATGGCTACACCTTC. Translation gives CASSLRGMSNYGYTF.

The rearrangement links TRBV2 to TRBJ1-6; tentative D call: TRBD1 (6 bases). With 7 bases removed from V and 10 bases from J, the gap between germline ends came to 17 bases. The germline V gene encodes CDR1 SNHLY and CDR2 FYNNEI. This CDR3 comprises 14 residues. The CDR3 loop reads CASIGRDTGSPLHF. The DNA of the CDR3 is TGTGCCAGCATCGGTCGGGACACGGGGTCACCCCTCCACTTT.

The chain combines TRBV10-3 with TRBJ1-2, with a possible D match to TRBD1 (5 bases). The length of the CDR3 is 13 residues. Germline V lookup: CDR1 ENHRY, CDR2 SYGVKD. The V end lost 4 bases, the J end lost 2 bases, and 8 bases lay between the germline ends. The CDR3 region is CAISGDSNYGYTF. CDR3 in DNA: TGTGCCATCAGTGGCGACAGCAACTATGGCTACACCTTC.

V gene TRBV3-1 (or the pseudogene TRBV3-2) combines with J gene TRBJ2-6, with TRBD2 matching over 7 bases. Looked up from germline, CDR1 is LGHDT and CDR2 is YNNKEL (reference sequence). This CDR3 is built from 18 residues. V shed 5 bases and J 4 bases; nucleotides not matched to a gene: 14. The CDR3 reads CASSKWEGAPVGANVLTF. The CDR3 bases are TGTGCCAGCAGCAAATGGGAGGGTGCCCCAGTCGGGGCCAACGTCCTGACTTTC.

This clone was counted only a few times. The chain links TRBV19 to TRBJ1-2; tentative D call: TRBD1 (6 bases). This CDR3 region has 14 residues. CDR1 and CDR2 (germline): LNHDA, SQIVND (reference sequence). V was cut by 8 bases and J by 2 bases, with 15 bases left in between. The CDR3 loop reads CASSKGVENYGYTF. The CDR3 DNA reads TGTGCCAGTTCCAAGGGGGTGGAGAACTATGGCTACACCTTC.

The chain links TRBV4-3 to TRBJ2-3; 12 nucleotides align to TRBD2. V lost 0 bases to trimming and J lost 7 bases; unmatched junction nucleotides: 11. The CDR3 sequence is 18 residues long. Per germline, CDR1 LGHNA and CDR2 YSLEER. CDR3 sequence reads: CASSQEAGLAGPSHTQYF. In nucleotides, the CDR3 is TGCGCCAGCAGCCAAGAAGCTGGACTAGCGGGGCCCTCGCATACGCAGTATTTT.

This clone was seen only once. This CDR3 reads CASRTRAGGLYEQYF. DNA for the CDR3: TGTGCCAGCAGGACCAGAGCGGGAGGCCTTTACGAGCAGTACTTC. The chain recombines TRBV6-6 with TRBJ2-7; 9 bases agree with TRBD2. Trimming removed 6 bases from V and 4 bases from J; junction bases left unmatched: 10. The CDR3 runs 15 residues. Germline V gene lookup returns CDR1 MNHNY and CDR2 SVGAGI (reference sequence).

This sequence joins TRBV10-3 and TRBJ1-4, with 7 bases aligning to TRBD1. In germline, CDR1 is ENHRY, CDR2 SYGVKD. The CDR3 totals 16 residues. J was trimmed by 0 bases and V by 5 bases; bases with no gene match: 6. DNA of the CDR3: TGTGCCATCAGTAGAGACAGGGCTGCAACTAATGAAAAACTGTTTTTT. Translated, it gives CAISRDRAATNEKLFF.

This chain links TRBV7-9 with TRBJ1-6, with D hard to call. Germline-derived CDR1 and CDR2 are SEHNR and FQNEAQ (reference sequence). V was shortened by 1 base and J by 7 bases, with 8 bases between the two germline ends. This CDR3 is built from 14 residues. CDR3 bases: TGTGCCAGCAGCTTAGACAGAGGGAATTCACCCCTCCACTTT. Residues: CASSLDRGNSPLHF.

CDR3 sequence reads: CASAKQTGTGEVTGELFF. The DNA of the CDR3 is TGTGCCAGCGCAAAACAAACCGGGACAGGGGAAGTCACCGGGGAGCTGTTTTTT. V and J are TRBV27 and TRBJ2-2; 10 bases agree with TRBD1. The junction had 16 bases not matched to a gene; V was cut back by 8 bases and J by 4 bases. In germline, CDR1 is MNHEY, CDR2 SMNVEV (reference sequence). This CDR3 is built from 18 residues.

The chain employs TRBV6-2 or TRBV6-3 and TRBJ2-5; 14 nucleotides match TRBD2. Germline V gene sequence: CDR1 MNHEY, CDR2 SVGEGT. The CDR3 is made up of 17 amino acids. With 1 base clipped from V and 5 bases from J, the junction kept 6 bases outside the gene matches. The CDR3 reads CASSYWGTSGRTETQYF. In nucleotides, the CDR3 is TGTGCCAGCAGTTACTGGGGGACTAGCGGGAGAACTGAGACCCAGTACTTC.

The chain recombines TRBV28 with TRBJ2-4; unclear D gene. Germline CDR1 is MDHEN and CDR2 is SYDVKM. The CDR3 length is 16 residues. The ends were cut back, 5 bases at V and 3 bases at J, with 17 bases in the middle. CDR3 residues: CASSPRPEGIKNIQYF. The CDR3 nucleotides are TGTGCCAGCAGTCCCCGCCCAGAAGGGATCAAAAACATTCAGTACTTC.

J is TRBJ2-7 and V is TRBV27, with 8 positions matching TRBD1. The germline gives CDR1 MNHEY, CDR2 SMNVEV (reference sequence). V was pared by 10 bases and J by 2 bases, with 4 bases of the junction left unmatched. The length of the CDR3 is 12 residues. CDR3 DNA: TGTGCCACCCGGACAGGGCCCTACGAGCAGTACTTC. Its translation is CATRTGPYEQYF.

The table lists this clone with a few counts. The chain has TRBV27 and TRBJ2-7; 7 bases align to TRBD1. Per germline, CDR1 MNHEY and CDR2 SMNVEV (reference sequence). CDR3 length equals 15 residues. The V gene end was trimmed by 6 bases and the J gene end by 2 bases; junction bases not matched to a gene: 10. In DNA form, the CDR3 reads TGTGCCAGCAGCCTGACAGGGACCACTACCTACGAGCAGTACTTC. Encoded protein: CASSLTGTTTYEQYF.

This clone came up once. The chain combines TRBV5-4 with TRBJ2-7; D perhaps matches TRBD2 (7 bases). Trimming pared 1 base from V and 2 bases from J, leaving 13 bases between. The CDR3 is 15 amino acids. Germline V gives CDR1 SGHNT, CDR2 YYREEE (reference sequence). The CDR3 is CASSLQGGGPYEQYF. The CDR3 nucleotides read TGTGCCAGCAGCTTGCAAGGGGGAGGGCCCTACGAGCAGTACTTC. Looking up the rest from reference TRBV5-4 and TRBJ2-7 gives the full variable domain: ETGVTQSPTHLIKTRGQQVTLRCSSQSGHNTVSWYQQALGQGPQFIFQYYREEENGRGNFPPRFSGLQFPNYSSELNVNALELDDSALYLCASSLQGGGPYEQYFGPGTRLTVT.

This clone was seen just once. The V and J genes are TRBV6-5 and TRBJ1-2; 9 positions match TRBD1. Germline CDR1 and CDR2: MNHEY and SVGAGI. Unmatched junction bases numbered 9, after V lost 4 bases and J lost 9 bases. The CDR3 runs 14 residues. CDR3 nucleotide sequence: TGTGCCAGCAGTTCCCCCGGGACAGGGAATCGCTACACCTTC. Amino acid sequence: CASSSPGTGNRYTF.

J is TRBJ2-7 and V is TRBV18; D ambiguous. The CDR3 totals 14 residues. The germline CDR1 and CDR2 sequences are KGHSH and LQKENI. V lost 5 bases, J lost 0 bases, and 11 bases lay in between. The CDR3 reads CASSSGGSSYEQYF. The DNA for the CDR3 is TGTGCCAGCTCATCAGGCGGCAGCTCCTACGAGCAGTACTTC.

The CDR3 spells CASSQETGYEQYF. The DNA of the CDR3 is TGTGCCAGCAGTCAAGAGACAGGGTACGAGCAGTACTTC. The chain links TRBV28 to TRBJ2-7; 7 nucleotides align to TRBD1. Germline V gives CDR1 MDHEN, CDR2 SYDVKM. Trimming took 5 bases from V and 4 from J; bases not matched to a gene: 5. The CDR3 runs 13 residues.

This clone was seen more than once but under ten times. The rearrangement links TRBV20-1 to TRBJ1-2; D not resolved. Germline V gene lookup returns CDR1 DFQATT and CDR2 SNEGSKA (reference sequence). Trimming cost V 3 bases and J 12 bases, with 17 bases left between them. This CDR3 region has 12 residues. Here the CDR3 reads CSASVAGLRDTF. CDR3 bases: TGCAGTGCTAGTGTGGCAGGCTTACGGGACACCTTC.

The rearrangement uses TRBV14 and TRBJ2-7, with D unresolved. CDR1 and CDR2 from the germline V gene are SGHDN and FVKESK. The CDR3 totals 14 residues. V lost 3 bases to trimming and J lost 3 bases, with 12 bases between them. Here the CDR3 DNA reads TGTGCCAGCAGCCAGCATTCGATCGGCTACGAGCAGTACTTC. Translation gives CASSQHSIGYEQYF.